This TCR beta chain was obtained from a study of patients and donors after allogeneic stem cell transplantation. Germline V lookup: CDR1 MNHNY, CDR2 SVGAGI (reference sequence). The V gene lost 2 bases and the J gene lost 10 bases, with 15 bases spanning the gap. The CDR3 covers 15 residues. Only a few counts were recorded for this clonotype. A single record per CDR3 protein comes from TCRdb applying MiXCR to the RT-PCR reads. The table has fewer than 180,000 distinct CDR3 sequences, over 35% seen once. This TCR derives from a human donor who was either an allogeneic HSCT recipient or a stem cell or donor lymphocyte infusion donor (not recorded which). It is not recorded whose cells these are; they may come from a transplant donor. Sequenced: blood, either unsorted or a sorted T cell fraction (not recorded which). The chain joins TRBV6-6 to TRBJ1-6, with D perhaps TRBD1 (5 bases). The CDR3 nucleotides read TGTGCCAGCAGTTACCGGGCGGGGGGGGAGTCACCCCTCCACTTT. It encodes CASSYRAGGESPLHF.